One and the same sample provided the 2 T cell receptor beta chains below, sequenced in a study of blood T cells in healthy people across ages. Primed by a sample-barcoded 5' primer and a J-beta primer mix, a second PCR proceeded for about 7 to 11 cycles. TCRdb redid the calling of the 5' RACE reads with MiXCR, one entry per CDR3 protein. The sample contains 1.8 million or so distinct CDR3 sequences, roughly 43% of which appear only once. The sequenced sample was blood. All receptors derive from a human donor in good health.

This clonotype was found a few times. The V and J genes are TRBV18 and TRBJ2-7; the D is unclear. V was pared by 0 bases and J by 3 bases, with 9 bases between. CDR1 KGHSH and CDR2 LQKENI come from the germline V gene. The CDR3 sequence is 14 residues long. The CDR3 loop is CASSPPAFRYEQYF. The CDR3 DNA reads TGTGCCAGCTCACCACCGGCATTTCGCTACGAGCAGTACTTC.

The CDR3 nucleotides read TGTGCCAGCAGTGATCTTAGCCAGGCCGCTGGCTACACCTTC. The encoded protein is CASSDLSQAAGYTF. The V gene is TRBV25-1, the J gene TRBJ1-2; the D is unclear. CDR1 and CDR2 (germline): MGHDK, SYGVNS. Trimming removed 3 bases from V and 7 bases from J, with 15 bases in between. The CDR3 runs to 14 residues.